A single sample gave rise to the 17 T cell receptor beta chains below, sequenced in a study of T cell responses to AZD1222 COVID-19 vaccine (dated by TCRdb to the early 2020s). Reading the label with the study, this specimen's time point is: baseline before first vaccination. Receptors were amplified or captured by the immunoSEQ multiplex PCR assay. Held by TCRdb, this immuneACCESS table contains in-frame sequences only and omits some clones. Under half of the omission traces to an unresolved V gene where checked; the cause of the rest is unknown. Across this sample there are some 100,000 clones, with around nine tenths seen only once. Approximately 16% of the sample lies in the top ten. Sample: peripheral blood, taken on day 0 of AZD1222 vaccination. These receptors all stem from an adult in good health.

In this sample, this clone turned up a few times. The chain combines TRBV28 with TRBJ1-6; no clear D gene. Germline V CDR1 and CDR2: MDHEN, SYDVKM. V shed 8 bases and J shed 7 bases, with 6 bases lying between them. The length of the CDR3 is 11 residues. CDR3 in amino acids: CASSNNSPLHF. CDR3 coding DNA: TGTGCCAGCTCGAACAATTCACCCCTCCACTTT. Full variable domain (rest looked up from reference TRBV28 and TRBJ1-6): DVKVTQSSRYLVKRTGEKVFLECVQDMDHENMFWYRQDPGLGLRLIYFSYDVKMKEKGDIPEGYSVSREKKERFSLILESASTNQTSMYLCASSNNSPLHFGNGTRLTVT.

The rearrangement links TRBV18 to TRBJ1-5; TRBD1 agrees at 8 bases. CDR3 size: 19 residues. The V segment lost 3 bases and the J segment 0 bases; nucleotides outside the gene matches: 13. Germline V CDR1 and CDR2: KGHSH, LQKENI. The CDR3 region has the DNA TGTGCCAGCTCACCCTCCGGGACAGGCGGAAGACCTAGCAATCAGCCCCAGCATTTT. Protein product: CASSPSGTGGRPSNQPQHF.

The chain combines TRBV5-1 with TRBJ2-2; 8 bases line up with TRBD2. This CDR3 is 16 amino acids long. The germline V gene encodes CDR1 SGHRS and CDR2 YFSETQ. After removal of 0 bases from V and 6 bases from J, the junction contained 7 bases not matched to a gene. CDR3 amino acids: CASSLGASGLSGELFF. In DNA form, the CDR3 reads TGCGCCAGCAGCTTGGGGGCTAGCGGGCTATCCGGGGAGCTGTTTTTT.

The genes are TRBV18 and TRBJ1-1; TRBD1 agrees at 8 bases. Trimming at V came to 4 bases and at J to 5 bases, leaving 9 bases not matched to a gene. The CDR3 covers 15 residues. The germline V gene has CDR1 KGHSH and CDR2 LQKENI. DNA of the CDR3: TGTGCCAGCTCACTTTACGAGACAGGGGAAACTGAAGCTTTCTTT. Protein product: CASSLYETGETEAFF.

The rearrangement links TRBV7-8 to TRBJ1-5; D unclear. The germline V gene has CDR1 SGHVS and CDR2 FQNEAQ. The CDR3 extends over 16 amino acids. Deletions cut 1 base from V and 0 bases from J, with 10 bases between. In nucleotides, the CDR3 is TGTGCCAGCAGCTTAGGTGGGTGGGGTAGCAATCAGCCCCAGCATTTT. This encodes CASSLGGWGSNQPQHF. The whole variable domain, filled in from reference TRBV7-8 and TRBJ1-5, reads GAGVSQSPRYKVAKRGQDVALRCDPISGHVSLFWYQQALGQGPEFLTYFQNEAQLDKSGLPSDRFFAERPEGSVSTLKIQRTQQEDSAVYLCASSLGGWGSNQPQHFGDGTRLSIL.

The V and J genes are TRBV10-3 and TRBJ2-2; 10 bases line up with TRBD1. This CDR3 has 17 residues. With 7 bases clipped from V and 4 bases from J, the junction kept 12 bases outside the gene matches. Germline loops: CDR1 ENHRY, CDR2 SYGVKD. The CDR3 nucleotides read TGTGCCATCACTCCCGGGACAGGGGTCTACGGCACCGGGGAGCTGTTTTTT. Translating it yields CAITPGTGVYGTGELFF.

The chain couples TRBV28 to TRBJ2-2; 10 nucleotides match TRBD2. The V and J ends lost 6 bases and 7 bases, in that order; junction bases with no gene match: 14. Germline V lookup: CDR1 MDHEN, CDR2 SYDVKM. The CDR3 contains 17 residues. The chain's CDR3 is CASRGAGGPFGGGELFF. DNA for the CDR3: TGTGCCAGCAGGGGAGCGGGAGGGCCGTTCGGTGGCGGGGAGCTGTTTTTT. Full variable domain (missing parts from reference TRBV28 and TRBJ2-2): DVKVTQSSRYLVKRTGEKVFLECVQDMDHENMFWYRQDPGLGLRLIYFSYDVKMKEKGDIPEGYSVSREKKERFSLILESASTNQTSMYLCASRGAGGPFGGGELFFGEGSRLTVL.

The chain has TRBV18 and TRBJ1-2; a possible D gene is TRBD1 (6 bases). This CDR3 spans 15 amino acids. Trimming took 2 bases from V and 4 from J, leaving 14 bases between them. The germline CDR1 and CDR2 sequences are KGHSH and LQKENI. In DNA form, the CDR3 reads TGTGCCAGCTCACCAAGGTCGGGGGGCGTCTATGGCTACACCTTC. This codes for CASSPRSGGVYGYTF.

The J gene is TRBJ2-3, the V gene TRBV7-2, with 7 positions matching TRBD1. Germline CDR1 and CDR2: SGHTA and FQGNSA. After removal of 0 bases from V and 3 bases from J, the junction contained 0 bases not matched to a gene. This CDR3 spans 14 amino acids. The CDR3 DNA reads TGTGCCAGCAGCTTAGCCAGGGGGACAGATACGCAGTATTTT. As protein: CASSLARGTDTQYF.

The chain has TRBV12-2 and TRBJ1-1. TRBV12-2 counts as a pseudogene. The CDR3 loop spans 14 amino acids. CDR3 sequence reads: CASRLVGSRTEAFF. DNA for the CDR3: TGTGCAAGTCGCTTAGTAGGATCTCGGACTGAAGCTTTCTTT.

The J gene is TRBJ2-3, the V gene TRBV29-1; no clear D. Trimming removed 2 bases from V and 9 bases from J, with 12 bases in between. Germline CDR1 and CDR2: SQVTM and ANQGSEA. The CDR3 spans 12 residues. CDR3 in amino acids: CSVEILSGTQYF. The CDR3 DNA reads TGCAGCGTTGAAATCTTATCGGGCACGCAGTATTTT.

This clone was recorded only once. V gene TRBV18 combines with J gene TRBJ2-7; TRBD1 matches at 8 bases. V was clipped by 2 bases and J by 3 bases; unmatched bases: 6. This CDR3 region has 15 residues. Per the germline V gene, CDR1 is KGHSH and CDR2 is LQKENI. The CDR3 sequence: CASSPRTGRNYEQYF. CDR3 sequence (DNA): TGTGCCAGCTCACCAAGGACAGGGCGAAACTACGAGCAGTACTTC.

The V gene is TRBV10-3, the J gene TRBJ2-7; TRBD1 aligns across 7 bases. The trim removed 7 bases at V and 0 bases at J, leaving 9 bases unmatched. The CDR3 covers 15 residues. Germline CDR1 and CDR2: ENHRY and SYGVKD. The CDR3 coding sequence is TGTGCCATCACCGCCGGGGACAGTAGCTCCTACGAGCAGTACTTC. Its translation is CAITAGDSSSYEQYF.

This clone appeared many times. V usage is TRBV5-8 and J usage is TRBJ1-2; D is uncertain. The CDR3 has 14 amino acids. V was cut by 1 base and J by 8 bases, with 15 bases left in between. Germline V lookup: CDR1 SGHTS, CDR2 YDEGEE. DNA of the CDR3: TGTGCCAGCAGCTTGAAAATCGGCGTAGGGGGCTACACCTTC. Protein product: CASSLKIGVGGYTF.

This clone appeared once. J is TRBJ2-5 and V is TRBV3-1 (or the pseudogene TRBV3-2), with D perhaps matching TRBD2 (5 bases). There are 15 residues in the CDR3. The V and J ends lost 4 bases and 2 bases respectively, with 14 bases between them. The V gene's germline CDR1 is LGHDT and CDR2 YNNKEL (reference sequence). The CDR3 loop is CASSLNVGKQETQYF. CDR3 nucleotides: TGTGCCAGCAGCCTGAACGTCGGGAAGCAAGAGACCCAGTACTTC.

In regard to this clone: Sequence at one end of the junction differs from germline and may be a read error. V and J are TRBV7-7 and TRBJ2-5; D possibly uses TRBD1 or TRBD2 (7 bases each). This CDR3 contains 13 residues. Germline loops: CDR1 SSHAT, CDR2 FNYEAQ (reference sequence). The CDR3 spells CASSSGGGETQYF. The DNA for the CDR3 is TGTGCTAGCAGCTCAGGGGGGGGAGAAACCCAGTACTTC.

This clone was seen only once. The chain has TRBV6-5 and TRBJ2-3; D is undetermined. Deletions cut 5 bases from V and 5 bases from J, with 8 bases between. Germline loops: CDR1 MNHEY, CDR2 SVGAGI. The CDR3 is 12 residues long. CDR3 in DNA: TGTGCCAGCAGTCCCGCCCGAGATACGCAGTATTTT. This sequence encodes CASSPARDTQYF.